The 7 T cell receptor beta chains presented below share a single source sample, sequenced in a study of OX40 agonist ivuxolimab in advanced cancers. The library was obtained by the immunoSEQ multiplex PCR assay. This is the immuneACCESS table as TCRdb keeps it, with only in-frame sequences that have V and J called. A part of the clones is gone; compared with another copy, unresolved V genes explain less than half, and the rest is unexplained. The table for this sample lists 100,000 to 150,000 clones; less than 95% of them were counted only once. The top ten clonotypes cover more than 0.7% of the sample. Sequences were derived from CD4+ or CD8+ T cells sorted from blood, sampled in a trial of the OX40 agonist ivuxolimab. The source of these receptors is an adult with an advanced solid tumor such as melanoma, head and neck, liver or kidney cancer.

This sequence joins TRBV6-5 and TRBJ1-1, with a weak D call TRBD1 (5 bases). The CDR3 runs to 14 residues. The ends were cut back, 6 bases at V and 2 bases at J, with 13 bases in the middle. Per germline, CDR1 MNHEY and CDR2 SVGAGI. CDR3 residues: CASRPTDRNTEAFF. CDR3 sequence (DNA): TGTGCCAGCAGACCGACTGACAGAAACACTGAAGCTTTCTTT.

V is TRBV4-2 and J is TRBJ1-2, with D tentatively TRBD1 (5 bases). V was cut by 1 base and J by 7 bases, with 16 bases left in between. The CDR3 consists of 15 residues. The germline V gene encodes CDR1 LGHNA and CDR2 YNFKEQ. The CDR3 nucleotides are TGTGCCAGCAGCCAAGGAGAACAGGACTCGGGTGGCTACACCTTC. It translates to CASSQGEQDSGGYTF.

A single count supports this clone. This chain joins TRBV10-1 and TRBJ2-3; D remains unclear. The germline gives CDR1 WNHNN, CDR2 SYGVQD (reference sequence). The ends were cut back, 4 bases at V and 4 bases at J, with 12 bases in the middle. The CDR3 length is 14 residues. CDR3 sequence: CASSVTSLADTQYF. The CDR3 DNA reads TGCGCCAGCAGTGTGACTTCGCTAGCAGATACGCAGTATTTT.

The rearrangement links TRBV4-3 to TRBJ2-7; 12 bases line up with TRBD2. V lost 5 bases, J lost 2 bases, and 10 bases stayed unmatched. The germline CDR1 and CDR2 sequences are LGHNA and YSLEER. This CDR3 comprises 17 residues. The CDR3 bases are TGCGCCAGCAGCAAGCTAGCGGGAGGGATTGGGACCTACGAGCAGTACTTC. Protein product: CASSKLAGGIGTYEQYF.

This chain uses TRBV19 with TRBJ2-1, with D hard to call. Trimming pared 8 bases from V and 9 bases from J, leaving 23 bases between. CDR1 is LNHDA, CDR2 SQIVND, per germline (reference sequence). This CDR3 is 15 amino acids long. CDR3 amino acids: CASGLDSPRGSEQFF. The CDR3 nucleotides read TGTGCCAGTGGGTTAGATAGCCCACGAGGCAGTGAGCAGTTCTTC.

This chain uses TRBV18 with TRBJ1-1, with 11 bases fitting TRBD1. Germline V gene sequence: CDR1 KGHSH, CDR2 LQKENI. The CDR3 sequence is 13 residues long. V trimming: 4 bases; J trimming: 7 bases; junction bases outside the gene matches: 2. Here the CDR3 DNA reads TGTGCCAGCTCACGGACAGGGGGCGTTGAAGCTTTCTTT. Translating it yields CASSRTGGVEAFF.

J is TRBJ1-1 and V is TRBV4-1, with D uncertain. Per germline, CDR1 MGHRA and CDR2 YSYEKL. V gave up 0 bases and J gave up 10 bases, with 9 bases separating them. There are 12 residues in the CDR3. The chain's CDR3 is CASSQDEQRAFF. The CDR3 DNA reads TGCGCCAGCAGCCAAGATGAGCAAAGAGCTTTCTTT.